The present T cell receptor beta chain was sequenced within a study of blood T cell repertoires in COVID-19. About the research overall: Nucleic acid was either cDNA or gDNA, and it came from T cells, B-cell-depleted T cells, or PBMCs.

Measured with immunoSEQ multiplex PCR; TCRdb has only the in-frame clones, and not every one. The sample holds around 250,000 clones, more than 75% seen once. CDR1 and CDR2 (germline): SGHTA, FQGNSA. The CDR3 covers 14 residues. V was trimmed by 5 bases and J by 0 bases, leaving 10 bases between them. The V and J genes are TRBV7-2 and TRBJ1-1; D not resolved. Sequencing used PBMCs or T cells enriched from blood (not recorded which). This sequence was found in a woman aged 50 to 60 who had recovered from COVID-19. This CDR3 reads CASSATGMNTEAFF. In DNA form, the CDR3 reads TGTGCCAGCAGCGCGACCGGGATGAACACTGAAGCTTTCTTT. The full variable domain, in which reference TRBV7-2 and TRBJ1-1 provide the parts outside the CDR3, is GAGVSQSPSNKVTEKGKDVELRCDPISGHTALYWYRQSLGQGLEFLIYFQGNSAPDKSGLPSDRFSAERTGGSVSTLTIQRTQQEDSAVYLCASSATGMNTEAFFGQGTRLTVV.